Below are 8 T cell receptor beta chains sequenced from a single sample in a study of Ad26.COV2.S vaccination and SARS-CoV-2 variants. TCRdb's table, derived via immunoSEQ multiplex PCR, lists solely in-frame clones and lacks some. The data show 360,000 or so clones, around 91% seen once. The treatment is: about 20 received Ad26.COV2.S at low or high dose, single or two shots; 5 received placebo; per-sample allocation not given. The samples were gathered on day 63 after the first injection of vaccine or placebo. The sequencing used peripheral blood, collected in a trial of Ad26.COV2.S vaccine versus placebo. Source of these receptors: a person aged 18-65 years who received the Ad26.COV2.S COVID-19 vaccine or a placebo.

The chain has TRBV6-2 or TRBV6-3 and TRBJ2-7; 7 bases agree with TRBD2. Per germline, CDR1 MNHEY and CDR2 SVGEGT. The CDR3 runs 16 residues. The V and J ends lost 6 bases and 5 bases, in that order; junction bases with no gene match: 16. CDR3 sequence: CASSRARREGQNEQYF. CDR3 bases: TGTGCCAGCAGCCGGGCTAGGAGGGAGGGCCAGAACGAGCAGTACTTC.

The CDR3 nucleotides are TGTGCCACCAGTGATTTGGTGACTGGTGGGGATACGCAGTATTTT. Its translation: CATSDLVTGGDTQYF. This sequence joins TRBV24-1 and TRBJ2-3, with no clear D. CDR1 is KGHDR, CDR2 SFDVKD, per germline. The CDR3 is made up of 15 amino acids. V lost 0 bases, J lost 6 bases, and 12 bases lay in between.

The chain couples TRBV20-1 to TRBJ1-1; 8 nucleotides agree with TRBD1. CDR1 DFQATT and CDR2 SNEGSKA come from the germline V gene (reference sequence). With V trimmed by 0 bases and J by 10 bases, 1 base remained unmatched. This CDR3 has 11 amino acids. The CDR3 DNA follows: TGCAGTGCTAGAGATCAGGGGGCAGCTTTCTTT. Translated, it gives CSARDQGAAFF.

V gene TRBV11-2 combines with J gene TRBJ2-7; 7 bases map to TRBD2. This CDR3 region has 16 residues. From germline, CDR1 is SGHAT and CDR2 FQNNGV. With V trimmed by 5 bases and J by 3 bases, 13 bases remained unmatched. Here the CDR3 DNA reads TGTGCCAGCAGCCCTACCGGGCTAGCGGACAACTACGAGCAGTACTTC. It translates to CASSPTGLADNYEQYF.

The chain links TRBV29-1 to TRBJ1-2; a possible D gene is TRBD1 (6 bases). Germline V gene sequence: CDR1 SQVTM, CDR2 ANQGSEA. Between the trimmed V and J ends, which lost 5 bases and 7 bases, there was a span of 17 bases. This CDR3 is 13 amino acids long. The CDR3 sequence: CSVSEGGVFGYTF. CDR3 sequence (DNA): TGCAGCGTTTCTGAAGGGGGGGTCTTTGGCTACACCTTC.

The V and J genes are TRBV6-6 and TRBJ2-1; D perhaps matches TRBD1 (6 bases). This CDR3 is built from 14 residues. Germline assignment: CDR1 MNHNY and CDR2 SVGAGI (reference sequence). V lost 6 bases and J lost 8, with 17 bases in between. CDR3: CASSPLRQVDEQFF. The CDR3 bases are TGTGCCAGCAGCCCTTTACGACAGGTCGATGAGCAGTTCTTC.

The chain couples TRBV10-3 to TRBJ2-3, with 7 nucleotides matching TRBD1. The V segment lost 5 bases and the J segment 1 base; nucleotides outside the gene matches: 6. Germline V CDR1 and CDR2: ENHRY, SYGVKD. This CDR3 spans 15 amino acids. CDR3 sequence reads: CAISLTGSGTDTQYF. Here the CDR3 DNA reads TGTGCCATCAGTTTGACAGGGAGCGGCACAGATACGCAGTATTTT.

The rearrangement uses TRBV5-1 and TRBJ2-3; tentatively, D is TRBD1 (6 bases). Per the germline V gene, CDR1 is SGHRS and CDR2 is YFSETQ. Deletions cut 0 bases from V and 3 bases from J, with 11 bases between. The CDR3 is made up of 15 amino acids. The CDR3 DNA sequence: TGCGCCAGCAGCTTGGCCAGTAGGGGGACAGATACGCAGTATTTT. Its translation is CASSLASRGTDTQYF.